The present T cell receptor beta chain was sequenced within a study of PD-L1 blockade in urothelial cancer (TCRdb year 2017). About the study as a whole: Therapy was started at some point between 2014 and 2016 for all patients, and atezolizumab 1,200 mg was administered intravenously every 3 weeks. About 85% of the roughly 29 patients were identified as males with urothelial cancer of bladder origin, and a prior smoking history was reported by 18 of 29 patients. Patients had an ECOG performance status of 0 or 1 and had received between 0 and 3 prior chemotherapy regimens. Blood samples were analyzed 3 weeks after the start of treatment (second dose) and 6 weeks after the start of treatment. A median of around 150,000 T cells and some 82,000 unique TCRs was obtained from blood samples, and a median clonality of roughly 0.08 was observed. Somatic, immune and clinical correlates of response to PD-L1 blockade with atezolizumab in urothelial cancer were the focus of an exploratory multi-omic analysis. Pretreatment tumor samples, along with matched peripheral blood collected serially before and after atezolizumab treatment, underwent TCR sequencing. Progression-free survival longer than 6 months counted as durable clinical benefit, and TCR features were additionally tested against both progression-free and overall survival. Whole exome sequencing and RNA sequencing of pretreatment tumors were performed alongside TCR sequencing in the same patients. Durable clinical benefit was achieved by nine patients but not by the remaining 20. Approximately 29 patients had pretreatment blood TCR-seq, some 25 had at least one posttreatment blood collection, and some 25 had tumor TCR-seq.

Of note for this clone: Its antigen specificity is not known. No qualities accompany the bases; no much larger clone lies one base away.

According to the study, the label for this sample's time point signals: peripheral blood 6 weeks after treatment start. A total of roughly 31 patients with locally advanced or metastatic urothelial carcinoma, treated at Memorial Sloan Kettering on a trial protocol, made up the cohort. Peripheral blood mononuclear cells were collected pretreatment and during treatment, with between 1 and 8 total time points obtained per patient. The Qiagen DNeasy Blood extraction kit was used to purify genomic DNA from total PBMCs and from tumor samples. Collected pretreatment and during treatment, PBMCs were isolated and stored as previously described. To estimate absolute template abundance from read counts, synthetic TCR analog templates were spiked into each PCR. The immunoSEQ assay was used to amplify TCRbeta CDR3 regions from genomic DNA with bias-controlled V and J gene primers. Sequencing of rearranged TCRbeta segments was performed at approximately 20X coverage. The source study handled its data this way. Sequencing errors were corrected by clustering and CDR3s were annotated against IMGT to assign V, D and J genes. Downstream analyses used only productive TCRbeta rearrangements, leaving out any out-of-frame or stop-codon sequences. Clonality was calculated as one minus the Shannon entropy normalized by the log of the number of unique productive sequences. Clones differing between time points or between blood and tumor were identified by Fisher's exact test with Benjamini-Hochberg correction at adjusted p below 0.01. Sourced from immuneACCESS, this table was stored by TCRdb with only in-frame sequences that have V and J called. A share of the clones is absent; for the studies checked, an unresolved V gene accounts for under half, and the remainder has no known explanation. The V and J calls and clone size were taken over from that table, and D and trimming were inferred from the DNA. In all, the sample holds about 22,000 clones, and approximately 89% of those were seen once. In total, the top ten clones hold about 11% of the sample.

Results the study describes overall, beyond this receptor: Because of the small sample size (n ≈ 30) and the many exploratory analyses performed, the results are intended to be regarded as hypothesis-generating. Among patients with durable benefit, tumor-associated TCR clones showed greater expansion in peripheral blood 3 weeks after treatment started (n of about 21, p = 0.022). Improved progression-free and overall survival was found to be associated with pretreatment peripheral blood TCR clonality below the median.

The CDR3 starts with the cysteine, ends with the phenylalanine, and has 17 residues. This entry keeps only the CDR3 DNA: 51 bases, framed from base 1. V lost 4 bases and J lost 3 bases, and the count of bases not matched to a germline gene is 11. The germline V gene (reference sequence) sets CDR1 to PRHDT and CDR2 to FYEKMQ. The clonotype comes from a woman in her fifties or sixties with urothelial cancer. This sample comprised PBMCs, obtained around atezolizumab (anti-PD-L1) treatment. The sequence joins TRBV13 to TRBJ2-7; 11 nucleotides in the junction match TRBD2. The nucleotides read TGTGCCAGCAGCTCGACTAGCGGGACGCAATTCTACTACGAGCAGTACTTC. Its coded protein is CASSSTSGTQFYYEQYF.